Shown below are 9 T cell receptor beta chains from a single sample sequenced in a study of regulatory T cells in long-lasting Graves disease. CDR3 regions were amplified by Arm-PCR using iRepertoire HTBI primers to build TCR beta libraries. TCRdb passed the multiplex PCR reads through MiXCR, listing each CDR3 protein once. The table lists 200,000 to 250,000 distinct CDR3 sequences, about 16% of them singletons, with around 20% in the top ten. Regarding time point: newly diagnosed GD, antithyroid drugs for less than 3 months. PBMCs were the source of the RNA used for TCR sequencing. The specimen comprised peripheral blood mononuclear cells (PBMCs), sampled at new diagnosis, from a patient treated with antithyroid drugs. These receptors were taken from a female donor with Graves disease.

Many counts were recorded for this clonotype. The CDR3 DNA reads as TGTGCCAGCAGTCGGGGGCTCGACACCATATATTTT. Amino acid sequence: CASSRGLDTIYF. This chain links TRBV6-1 with TRBJ1-3; tentative D call: TRBD1 (6 bases). The CDR3 spans 12 residues. Germline V gene sequence: CDR1 MNHNS, CDR2 SASEGT. Trimming took 5 bases from V and 8 from J, leaving 10 bases between them.

The J gene is TRBJ2-2, the V gene TRBV5-1, with 7 nucleotides matching TRBD1. Looked up from germline, CDR1 is SGHRS and CDR2 is YFSETQ. The V gene end was trimmed by 1 base and the J gene end by 1 base; junction bases not matched to a gene: 1. The CDR3 length is 15 residues. Here the CDR3 reads CASSLWTGNTGELFF. The DNA of the CDR3 is TGCGCCAGCAGCTTGTGGACAGGGAACACCGGGGAGCTGTTTTTT.

In this sample, this clonotype turned up a few times. Here the CDR3 reads CASSPVYRGGEQFF. The CDR3 DNA is TGTGCCAGCAGTCCCGTCTACCGGGGGGGTGAGCAGTTCTTC. The chain links TRBV6-2 or TRBV6-3 to TRBJ2-1, with TRBD2 matching 8 bases. Germline loops: CDR1 MNHEY, CDR2 SVGEGT. J lost 9 bases, V lost 5 bases, and 9 bases had no gene match. The CDR3 sequence is 14 residues long.

This clonotype has more than one count but fewer than ten. This may be a read error: a much more frequent sequence differs by one nucleotide. The chain combines TRBV20-1 with TRBJ2-1; 8 bases fit TRBD2. CDR1 and CDR2 from the germline V gene are DFQATT and SNEGSKA (reference sequence). The CDR3 has 14 residues. This CDR3 reads CIAGGGQGRGEQFF. CDR3 DNA: TGCATTGCTGGCGGGGGGCAGGGGAGGGGTGAGCAGTTCTTC.

This clonotype has just one count. V and J are TRBV7-2 and TRBJ1-2; D might be TRBD1 (5 bases). V gave up 5 bases and J gave up 7 bases, with 17 bases separating them. CDR3 size: 14 residues. In germline, CDR1 is SGHTA, CDR2 FQGNSA. The CDR3 reads CASSPSRGGGGYTF. The CDR3 DNA reads TGTGCCAGCAGCCCCTCGAGGGGCGGCGGTGGCTACACCTTC.

J is TRBJ1-1 and V is TRBV27; D gene ambiguous. Looked up from germline, CDR1 is MNHEY and CDR2 is SMNVEV (reference sequence). The CDR3 is 15 amino acids. V lost 2 bases and J 1 base, leaving 11 bases between the germline ends. The CDR3, as DNA: TGTGCCAGCAGTTTACCACCCGCGAGGAACACTGAAGCTTTCTTT. The encoded protein is CASSLPPARNTEAFF.

Many counts were recorded for this clonotype. The chain employs TRBV12-3 or TRBV12-4 and TRBJ2-4; the match to TRBD2 covers 7 bases. V trimming: 2 bases; J trimming: 2 bases; junction bases outside the gene matches: 3. There are 15 residues in the CDR3. CDR3 coding DNA: TGTGCCAGCAGTTTATACGGGAGGACCAAAAACATTCAGTACTTC. Its translation: CASSLYGRTKNIQYF.

This clonotype occurred many times. In DNA form, the CDR3 reads TGTGCCAGTAGTATGGGCAGGGAAGCTTTCTTT. This gives the protein CASSMGREAFF. V is TRBV19 and J is TRBJ1-1; D is uncertain. Trimming shortened V by 3 bases and J by 8 bases, and 7 bases separated the two germline ends. CDR3 length: 11 residues. The germline gives CDR1 LNHDA, CDR2 SQIVND (reference sequence).

Note on this clonotype: Germline is not matched at one junction end, which may reflect a read error. J is TRBJ1-3 and V is TRBV19, with 7 bases that match TRBD1. The CDR3 contains 15 residues. Germline V CDR1 and CDR2: LNHDA, SQIVND (reference sequence). The CDR3 reads CVSRNRGNFGNTIYF. The CDR3 region has the DNA TGTGTCAGTAGAAACAGGGGAAACTTTGGAAACACCATATATTTT.